Listed here are 20 T cell receptor beta chains from one sample, sequenced in a study of blood T cell repertoires in COVID-19. The table came from immunoSEQ multiplex PCR; TCRdb's copy has only in-frame clones and leaves some out. The sample contains approximately 450,000 clones, 70% to 90% of which appear only once. Sequenced sample: PBMCs or T cells enriched from blood (not recorded which). These TCRs come from a woman aged 18-29 years with acute COVID-19.

This chain uses TRBV3-1 (or the pseudogene TRBV3-2) with TRBJ2-1, with D perhaps TRBD2 (5 bases). V gave up 4 bases and J gave up 0 bases, with 10 bases separating them. The CDR3 runs 15 residues. Germline V lookup: CDR1 LGHDT, CDR2 YNNKEL (reference sequence). The CDR3 DNA reads TGTGCCAGCAGCCTCACTAGTGACTCCTACAATGAGCAGTTCTTC. Its translation is CASSLTSDSYNEQFF.

The chain uses TRBV7-9 and TRBJ1-4; 10 nucleotides match TRBD1. V shed 4 bases and J 2 bases; nucleotides not matched to a gene: 7. Germline CDR1 and CDR2: SEHNR and FQNEAQ (reference sequence). The CDR3 loop spans 17 amino acids. CDR3: CASSSGRQGATNEKLFF. CDR3 in DNA: TGTGCCAGCAGCTCCGGTCGACAGGGGGCTACTAATGAAAAACTGTTTTTT.

The chain has TRBV28 and TRBJ1-6; D gene uncertain. This CDR3 is 12 amino acids long. The germline V gene has CDR1 MDHEN and CDR2 SYDVKM. Trimming took off 3 bases at V and 8 bases at J, with 5 bases between the two ends. The CDR3 protein is CASSFRDSPLHF. CDR3 bases: TGTGCCAGCAGTTTTCGGGATTCACCCCTCCACTTT.

The rearrangement links TRBV4-1 to TRBJ1-4; 8 bases match TRBD1. CDR1 MGHRA and CDR2 YSYEKL come from the germline V gene. This CDR3 spans 17 amino acids. V was pared by 1 base and J by 5 bases, with 9 bases of the junction left unmatched. CDR3 in DNA: TGCGCCAGCAGCCAAGGCAGGGGGCGAACCCTAAATGAAAAACTGTTTTTT. Its translation: CASSQGRGRTLNEKLFF.

This clone was seen a handful of times. The chain combines TRBV5-1 with TRBJ2-7; 8 bases agree with TRBD2. The CDR3 loop spans 16 amino acids. Germline values: CDR1 SGHRS, CDR2 YFSETQ. The ends lost 0 bases at V and 7 bases at J; junction bases unmatched: 12. The CDR3 DNA follows: TGCGCCAGCAGCTTGGGGTGGACTAGCCGGGTCATGGAGCAGTACTTC. Protein sequence: CASSLGWTSRVMEQYF.

There are a few counts of this clone. The V gene is TRBV28, the J gene TRBJ1-1; 11 bases agree with TRBD1. Germline lookup yields CDR1 MDHEN and CDR2 SYDVKM. The length of the CDR3 is 14 residues. V was clipped by 4 bases and J by 5 bases; unmatched bases: 3. CDR3 in amino acids: CASSSDRGRTEAFF. Written as DNA, the CDR3 is TGTGCCAGCAGTTCGGACAGGGGGCGGACTGAAGCTTTCTTT.

The chain combines TRBV19 with TRBJ2-7, with 7 bases fitting TRBD1. Germline CDR1 is LNHDA and CDR2 is SQIVND (reference sequence). J was trimmed by 0 bases and V by 5 bases; bases with no gene match: 7. This CDR3 region has 15 residues. The CDR3 loop is CASSVDRSSSYEQYF. For the CDR3, the DNA is TGTGCCAGTAGTGTGGACAGGTCAAGCTCCTACGAGCAGTACTTC. The full variable domain, its missing parts supplied by reference TRBV19 and TRBJ2-7, is DGGITQSPKYLFRKEGQNVTLSCEQNLNHDAMYWYRQDPGQGLRLIYYSQIVNDFQKGDIAEGYSVSREKKESFPLTVTSAQKNPTAFYLCASSVDRSSSYEQYFGPGTRLTVT.

This chain connects TRBV7-6 to TRBJ2-1; D remains ambiguous. Germline loops: CDR1 SGHVS, CDR2 FNYEAQ. V lost 2 bases, J lost 2 bases, and 4 bases lay in between. This CDR3 has 13 amino acids. The CDR3 loop reads CASSLITYNEQFF. The CDR3, as DNA: TGTGCCAGCAGCTTAATAACCTACAATGAGCAGTTCTTC.

This chain links TRBV10-3 with TRBJ1-3, with TRBD1 as a possible D gene (6 bases). The CDR3 extends over 18 amino acids. Germline V gene lookup returns CDR1 ENHRY and CDR2 SYGVKD. V was pared by 0 bases and J by 1 base, with 16 bases between. The CDR3 protein is CAISESKTGANSGNTIYF. The CDR3 coding sequence is TGTGCCATCAGTGAGTCGAAGACAGGCGCCAATTCTGGAAACACCATATATTTT.

The V gene is TRBV2, the J gene TRBJ1-4; D ambiguous. Germline CDR1 and CDR2: SNHLY and FYNNEI. The CDR3 runs to 13 residues. The ends were cut back, 4 bases at V and 11 bases at J, with 14 bases in the middle. Written as DNA, the CDR3 is TGTGCCAGCAGTGTAGGCCCAGGCCAGAAACTGTTTTTT. It encodes CASSVGPGQKLFF.

The chain carries TRBV9 and TRBJ1-4; no clear D gene. The CDR3 totals 16 residues. Germline V CDR1 and CDR2: SGDLS, YYNGEE. V was trimmed by 0 bases and J by 0 bases, leaving 9 bases between them. The CDR3 nucleotides are TGTGCCAGCAGCGTAGGGAGCACCGCAACTAATGAAAAACTGTTTTTT. Translated, it gives CASSVGSTATNEKLFF.

The CDR3 here is CASSEVAENQPQHF. CDR3 DNA: TGTGCCAGCAGTGAAGTGGCAGAAAATCAGCCCCAGCATTTT. V is TRBV6-1 and J is TRBJ1-5; D is unclear. The CDR3 consists of 14 residues. Germline CDR1 is MNHNS and CDR2 is SASEGT. Trimming left V 1 base short and J 4 bases short, with 8 bases between.

V usage is TRBV7-9 and J usage is TRBJ1-4, with 8 bases lining up with TRBD1. Germline CDR1 SEHNR, CDR2 FQNEAQ (reference sequence). CDR3 size: 13 residues. V dropped 2 bases and J dropped 8; count of bases not matched to a gene: 1. CDR3 residues: CASSLQGAEKLFF. The DNA of the CDR3 is TGTGCCAGCAGCTTACAGGGGGCAGAAAAACTGTTTTTT.

The CDR3 sequence: CASASRVHYGYTF. CDR3 coding DNA: TGTGCCAGCGCCTCGAGGGTTCACTATGGCTACACCTTC. The chain is built from TRBV6-5 and TRBJ1-2; D is unresolved. Trimming shortened V by 8 bases and J by 3 bases, and 13 bases separated the two germline ends. Germline CDR1 and CDR2: MNHEY and SVGAGI. This CDR3 is 13 amino acids long.

The V and J genes are TRBV28 and TRBJ1-1; maybe TRBD1 (6 bases). The germline V and J ends were trimmed by 6 bases and 1 base, with 12 bases remaining between them. Per the germline V gene, CDR1 is MDHEN and CDR2 is SYDVKM. CDR3 length: 14 amino acids. DNA of the CDR3: TGTGCCAGCAGCTTGGCGGACAGGAACACTGAAGCTTTCTTT. Residues: CASSLADRNTEAFF.

The V and J genes are TRBV2 and TRBJ1-1, with D hard to call. The CDR3 is 12 residues long. CDR1 and CDR2 from the germline V gene are SNHLY and FYNNEI. The ends were cut back, 3 bases at V and 7 bases at J, with 9 bases in the middle. The CDR3 DNA reads as TGTGCCAGCAGTGAGGGTGGACTTGAAGCTTTCTTT. This sequence encodes CASSEGGLEAFF. Based on the CDR3 plus reference TRBV2 and TRBJ1-1, the full variable domain is EPEVTQTPSHQVTQMGQEVILRCVPISNHLYFYWYRQILGQKVEFLVSFYNNEISEKSEIFDDQFSVERPDGSNFTLKIRSTKLEDSAMYFCASSEGGLEAFFGQGTRLTVV.

This rearrangement joins TRBV12-3 or TRBV12-4 to TRBJ2-4; TRBD1 might be the D (6 bases). The V gene lost 1 base and the J gene lost 6 bases, with 7 bases spanning the gap. The CDR3 sequence is 13 residues long. CDR3 in amino acids: CASSLVQGNIQYF. Written as DNA, the CDR3 is TGTGCCAGCAGTTTAGTACAGGGAAACATTCAGTACTTC.

J is TRBJ1-2 and V is TRBV3-1 (or the pseudogene TRBV3-2), with 7 positions matching TRBD1. Germline CDR1 and CDR2: LGHDT and YNNKEL (reference sequence). This CDR3 has 14 amino acids. J gave up 0 bases and V 6 bases, and 4 bases lay outside the gene matches. CDR3 residues: CASRRTGTNYGYTF. CDR3 DNA sequence: TGTGCCAGCAGACGGACAGGTACTAACTATGGCTACACCTTC.

V gene TRBV28 combines with J gene TRBJ2-7; TRBD2 agrees at 12 bases. The CDR3 covers 17 residues. CDR1 is MDHEN and CDR2 is SYDVKM in the germline V gene. J was trimmed by 1 base and V by 4 bases; bases with no gene match: 8. The CDR3 here is CASSSRTSGAKSYEQYF. In nucleotides, the CDR3 is TGTGCCAGCAGTTCCAGGACTAGCGGGGCGAAATCCTACGAGCAGTACTTC.

V and J are TRBV18 and TRBJ1-1, with 7 bases that match TRBD1. After removal of 2 bases from V and 0 bases from J, the junction contained 3 bases not matched to a gene. In germline, CDR1 is KGHSH, CDR2 LQKENI. There are 15 residues in the CDR3. DNA for the CDR3: TGTGCCAGCTCACCAACAGGGGCCGTGAACACTGAAGCTTTCTTT. It encodes CASSPTGAVNTEAFF.